These 2 T cell receptor beta chains share one sample of origin, sequenced in a study of T-cell memory formation after mild COVID-19. Via MiXCR, TCRdb re-called the 5' RACE reads, giving one row per CDR3 protein. Seen here are 550,000 to 650,000 distinct CDR3 sequences, 15% to 20% observed once, and the top ten hold 8.1%. Sequencing used PBMCs or a T cell subset sorted from them (not recorded which). All receptors derive from an adult woman who had mild COVID-19 (a few samples of this study predate the infection). Cell type and time point are not known.

The gene calls are TRBV21-1 and TRBJ1-3; no check of the table's D call, TRBD1, against the DNA was made. TRBV21-1 constitutes a pseudogene. This CDR3 has 15 amino acids. This CDR3 is CASSPRGVWGNTIYF. The CDR3 DNA sequence: TGTGCCAGCAGCCCCCGGGGGGTATGGGGAAACACCATATATTTT.

The sample holds a few counts of this clonotype. The gene calls are TRBV12-3 or TRBV12-4 and TRBJ1-4; D is unclear. Trimming shortened V by 6 bases and J by 7 bases, and 6 bases separated the two germline ends. This CDR3 has 11 amino acids. CDR3 sequence reads: CASSRLEKLFF. CDR3 DNA sequence: TGTGCCAGCAGCCGACTTGAAAAACTGTTTTTT.